This entry features one T cell receptor beta chain sequence. Its antigen is undetermined. The entry originates in a study of monozygotic twins with inflammatory bowel disease. Study findings and constraints: IBD patients exhibited fewer clonotypes shared with other individuals than healthy twins, particularly with disease activity. Healthy co-twins, by inverse Simpson, had higher TCRbeta diversity than their siblings with IBD.

UMIs that had a 6-nucleotide sample barcode were put in using template switching. TCRdb reprocessed the 5' RACE reads and stores each CDR3 protein as one record, lacking DNA. The sample table sets out fewer than 110,000 distinct CDR3 sequences. Input material: blood. The clonotype comes from a human donor with ulcerative colitis or Crohn's disease, or a healthy co-twin of an affected twin (not recorded which).

The CDR3 loop is CASSYSTVNTEAFF. This chain joins TRBV6-5 and TRBJ1-1. Germline V gene data show CDR1 as MNHEY and CDR2 as SVGAGI. This CDR3 contains 14 residues.